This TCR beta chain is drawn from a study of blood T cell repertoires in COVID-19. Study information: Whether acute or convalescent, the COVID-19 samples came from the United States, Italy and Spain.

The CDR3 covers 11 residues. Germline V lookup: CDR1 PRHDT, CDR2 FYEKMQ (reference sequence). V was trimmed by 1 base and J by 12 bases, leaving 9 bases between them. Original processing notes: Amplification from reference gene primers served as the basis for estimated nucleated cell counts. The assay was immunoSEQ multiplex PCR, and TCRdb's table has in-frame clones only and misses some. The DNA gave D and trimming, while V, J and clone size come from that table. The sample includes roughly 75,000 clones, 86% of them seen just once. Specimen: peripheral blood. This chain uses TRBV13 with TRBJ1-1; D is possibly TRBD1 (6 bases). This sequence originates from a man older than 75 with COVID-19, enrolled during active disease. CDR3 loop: CASSLVGAPFF. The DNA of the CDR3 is TGTGCCAGCAGCTTAGTGGGGGCCCCTTTCTTT. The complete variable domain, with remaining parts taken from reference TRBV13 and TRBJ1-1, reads AAGVIQSPRHLIKEKRETATLKCYPIPRHDTVYWYQQGPGQDPQFLISFYEKMQSDKGSIPDRFSAQQFSDYHSELNMSSLELGDSALYFCASSLVGAPFFGQGTRLTVV.